One sample yielded the 24 T cell receptor beta chains listed below, sequenced in a study of blood T cell repertoires in COVID-19. Data came from immunoSEQ multiplex PCR; TCRdb stores just in-frame clones and leaves some out. The repertoire holds roughly 95,000 clones, with roughly 82% as singletons. The sample comprised peripheral blood. The receptors were gathered from a man in his fifties or sixties with active or convalescent COVID-19.

This clone was recorded only once. This chain uses TRBV30 with TRBJ2-7; the D gene is possibly TRBD2 (7 bases). Trimming left V 0 bases short and J 1 base short, with 25 bases between. This CDR3 comprises 19 residues. Germline values: CDR1 GTSNPN, CDR2 SVGIG (reference sequence). The CDR3 region has the DNA TGTGCCTGGAGTGTAGGGGGTCAGGGTGGACTAGGTGGATCCTACGAGCAGTACTTC. Its translation is CAWSVGGQGGLGGSYEQYF.

The gene calls are TRBV2 and TRBJ1-2; maybe TRBD1 (5 bases). The CDR3 covers 12 residues. Trimming took 6 bases from V and 3 from J, leaving 8 bases between them. The germline CDR1 and CDR2 sequences are SNHLY and FYNNEI. The CDR3 region is CASRGVDYGYTF. CDR3 bases: TGTGCCAGCAGAGGGGTAGACTATGGCTACACCTTC.

The rearrangement uses TRBV6-6 and TRBJ2-2, with TRBD1 identical over 8 bases. The CDR3 spans 15 residues. Germline V lookup: CDR1 MNHNY, CDR2 SVGAGI (reference sequence). With 2 bases clipped from V and 3 bases from J, the junction kept 2 bases outside the gene matches. The CDR3 bases are TGTGCCAGCAGTTACGGACAGGGTTACACCGGGGAGCTGTTTTTT. Translating gives CASSYGQGYTGELFF.

This sequence joins TRBV28 and TRBJ2-7; 12 bases match TRBD2. The CDR3 is made up of 18 amino acids. Germline V lookup: CDR1 MDHEN, CDR2 SYDVKM. With 6 bases clipped from V and 7 bases from J, the junction kept 19 bases outside the gene matches. The CDR3 is CASSSYSATSGGIGEQYV. The CDR3 nucleotides read TGTGCCAGCAGCTCCTACTCCGCGACTAGCGGGGGTATAGGGGAGCAGTACGTC.

V is TRBV11-3 and J is TRBJ2-5; TRBD2 is a possible D gene (6 bases). CDR3 length: 15 residues. The V and J ends lost 3 bases and 2 bases respectively, with 13 bases between them. Germline-derived CDR1 and CDR2 are SGHNT and YENEEA. The CDR3 DNA reads TGTGCCAGCAGCTTTAGCGGTGGCCTTCAAGAGACCCAGTACTTC. It specifies CASSFSGGLQETQYF. Full variable domain (missing parts from reference TRBV11-3 and TRBJ2-5): EAGVVQSPRYKIIEKKQPVAFWCNPISGHNTLYWYLQNLGQGPELLIRYENEEAVDDSQLPKDRFSAERLKGVDSTLKIQPAELGDSAVYLCASSFSGGLQETQYFGPGTRLLVL.

CDR3 nucleotides: TGTGCCAGCAGCCAAGATCGCAATGAGCAGTTCTTC. Amino acid sequence: CASSQDRNEQFF. The V and J genes are TRBV3-1 (or the pseudogene TRBV3-2) and TRBJ2-1; D unresolved. Germline loops: CDR1 LGHDT, CDR2 YNNKEL (reference sequence). V shed 0 bases and J shed 6 bases, with 3 bases lying between them. The CDR3 is 12 residues long.

The chain uses TRBV9 and TRBJ2-5; TRBD1 matches at 8 bases. The J segment lost 5 bases and the V segment lost 3 bases, leaving 18 bases of the junction unmatched. CDR3 length equals 18 residues. CDR1 SGDLS and CDR2 YYNGEE come from the germline V gene. The CDR3 DNA follows: TGTGCCAGCAGCGCCGGGAGTATTGCAGGGGGCGGAGGGGAGACCCAGTACTTC. Residues: CASSAGSIAGGGGETQYF. The full variable domain, its missing parts supplied by reference TRBV9 and TRBJ2-5, is DSGVTQTPKHLITATGQRVTLRCSPRSGDLSVYWYQQSLDQGLQFLIQYYNGEERAKGNILERFSAQQFPDLHSELNLSSLELGDSALYFCASSAGSIAGGGGETQYFGPGTRLLVL.

CDR3 DNA sequence: TGTGCCACGCAGGGGGCCGACGATGAGCAGTTCTTC. This sequence encodes CATQGADDEQFF. The chain recombines TRBV10-3 with TRBJ2-1; 8 positions agree with TRBD1. V lost 10 bases to trimming and J lost 8 bases; unmatched junction nucleotides: 7. The CDR3 runs 12 residues. The germline gives CDR1 ENHRY, CDR2 SYGVKD.

The rearrangement links TRBV25-1 to TRBJ2-5, with 8 positions matching TRBD2. Per the germline V gene, CDR1 is MGHDK and CDR2 is SYGVNS. Trimming took 4 bases from V and 5 from J; bases not matched to a gene: 9. This CDR3 is built from 15 residues. The CDR3 nucleotides read TGTGCCAGCAGTGCAACCCGGCTAGCGGGTGAGACCCAGTACTTC. Translating gives CASSATRLAGETQYF.

Note on this clone: The junction and the germline gene differ at one end; a read error may be behind it. This sample includes further DNA sequences coding for the same CDR3. The rearrangement links TRBV28 to TRBJ1-1, with 7 bases that match TRBD1. Germline loops: CDR1 MDHEN, CDR2 SYDVKM. This CDR3 is 14 amino acids long. DNA of the CDR3: TGTGCCAGCAGCTTATCAGGGGGATACACTGAAGCTTTCTTT. Translated, it gives CASSLSGGYTEAFF.

A few counts support this clone. This chain connects TRBV7-9 to TRBJ2-2; 8 bases fit TRBD1. V dropped 6 bases and J dropped 5; count of bases not matched to a gene: 5. Germline V gene data show CDR1 as SEHNR and CDR2 as FQNEAQ (reference sequence). This CDR3 contains 14 residues. CDR3: CASSRQGRTGELFF. For the CDR3, the DNA is TGTGCCAGCAGTCGACAGGGGAGGACCGGGGAGCTGTTTTTT.

This clone was seen a handful of times. The J gene is TRBJ2-7, the V gene TRBV7-8; D possibly corresponds to TRBD2 (6 bases). V lost 2 bases and J lost 4, with 12 bases in between. CDR1 and CDR2 (germline): SGHVS, FQNEAQ. The CDR3 sequence is 14 residues long. CDR3 bases: TGTGCCAGCAGCTTAAGGGCTAGCGAGTACGAGCAGTACTTC. As protein: CASSLRASEYEQYF.

The chain couples TRBV19 to TRBJ2-3; D remains ambiguous. The CDR3 runs to 13 residues. V was pared by 5 bases and J by 0 bases, with 6 bases between. Per germline, CDR1 LNHDA and CDR2 SQIVND (reference sequence). The CDR3 DNA reads TGTGCCAGTAGTTTACAGAGCACAGATACGCAGTATTTT. This translates into CASSLQSTDTQYF. The entire variable domain, with the rest obtained from reference TRBV19 and TRBJ2-3, is as follows: DGGITQSPKYLFRKEGQNVTLSCEQNLNHDAMYWYRQDPGQGLRLIYYSQIVNDFQKGDIAEGYSVSREKKESFPLTVTSAQKNPTAFYLCASSLQSTDTQYFGPGTRLTVL.

The chain joins TRBV6-2 or TRBV6-3 to TRBJ2-7; the D is unclear. From germline, CDR1 is MNHEY and CDR2 SVGEGT. Trimming left V 0 bases short and J 2 bases short, with 5 bases between. The CDR3 extends over 13 amino acids. CDR3 nucleotides: TGTGCCAGCAGTTACTCGACACCCTACGAGCAGTACGTC. It translates to CASSYSTPYEQYV.

The chain employs TRBV6-4 and TRBJ2-3; 8 bases are shared with TRBD2. This CDR3 is built from 15 residues. With V trimmed by 0 bases and J by 4 bases, 3 bases remained unmatched. Germline V gene lookup returns CDR1 MRHNA and CDR2 SNTAGT. CDR3 amino acids: CASSDSTSGSDTQYF. The CDR3 DNA reads as TGTGCCAGCAGTGACTCAACTAGCGGTTCAGATACGCAGTATTTT.

This chain joins TRBV28 and TRBJ1-5, with TRBD1 matching 9 bases. The CDR3 is 14 amino acids. The J segment lost 2 bases and the V segment lost 10 bases, leaving 6 bases of the junction unmatched. CDR1 is MDHEN and CDR2 is SYDVKM in the germline V gene. In DNA form, the CDR3 reads TGTGCCACCCGGACAGGGGATGGCAATCAGCCCCAGCATTTT. This codes for CATRTGDGNQPQHF.

The chain uses TRBV7-9 and TRBJ1-3, with D maybe TRBD1 (6 bases). Germline V lookup: CDR1 SEHNR, CDR2 FQNEAQ (reference sequence). The V and J ends lost 0 bases and 1 base respectively, with 7 bases between them. CDR3 length: 15 residues. The CDR3 region is CASSLAQGSGNTIYF. The CDR3 DNA reads as TGTGCCAGCAGCTTAGCGCAGGGGTCTGGAAACACCATATATTTT.

This rearrangement joins TRBV18 to TRBJ2-3; 9 bases align to TRBD2. Per the germline V gene, CDR1 is KGHSH and CDR2 is LQKENI. This CDR3 has 16 residues. Unmatched junction bases numbered 5, after V lost 0 bases and J lost 4 bases. The CDR3 DNA reads as TGTGCCAGCTCACCACCACGGGCGGGGGGGGCAGATACGCAGTATTTT. As protein: CASSPPRAGGADTQYF.

The V and J genes are TRBV9 and TRBJ2-3; 7 bases line up with TRBD1. This CDR3 has 16 amino acids. The germline gives CDR1 SGDLS, CDR2 YYNGEE. J gave up 4 bases and V 1 base, and 9 bases lay outside the gene matches. Written as DNA, the CDR3 is TGTGCCAGCAGCGTATCAGTAGGGGGCGCATCAGATACGCAGTATTTT. Translated: CASSVSVGGASDTQYF.

This chain connects TRBV6-5 to TRBJ1-5, with 7 bases that match TRBD1. The length of the CDR3 is 13 residues. V lost 6 bases to trimming and J lost 5 bases; unmatched junction nucleotides: 4. Per germline, CDR1 MNHEY and CDR2 SVGAGI. This CDR3 is CASRGGQDQPQHF. CDR3 sequence (DNA): TGTGCCAGCAGAGGCGGACAGGATCAGCCCCAGCATTTT.

The genes are TRBV7-9 and TRBJ2-7, with no clear D. This CDR3 comprises 18 residues. Trimming shortened V by 0 bases and J by 3 bases, and 21 bases separated the two germline ends. CDR1 SEHNR and CDR2 FQNEAQ come from the germline V gene (reference sequence). DNA of the CDR3: TGTGCCAGCAGCTTAGCCTCTGGAAGCGAGATTAAACTCTACGAGCAGTACGTC. Translated: CASSLASGSEIKLYEQYV.

This chain joins TRBV18 and TRBJ1-1, with 9 bases fitting TRBD1. Losses at the gene ends were 6 bases for V and 0 bases for J; bases not matched to a gene: 5. The CDR3 loop spans 15 amino acids. Looked up from germline, CDR1 is KGHSH and CDR2 is LQKENI. The CDR3 loop reads CASSDRGGLNTEAFF. CDR3 coding DNA: TGTGCCAGCTCGGACAGGGGCGGACTGAACACTGAAGCTTTCTTT.

This chain joins TRBV19 and TRBJ1-6; 7 bases agree with TRBD1. Losses at the gene ends were 8 bases for V and 3 bases for J; bases not matched to a gene: 4. CDR3 length equals 14 residues. Germline values: CDR1 LNHDA, CDR2 SQIVND (reference sequence). The CDR3 sequence is CASGRDSYNSPLHF. CDR3 sequence (DNA): TGTGCCAGTGGGCGGGACAGCTATAATTCACCCCTCCACTTT.

The chain recombines TRBV29-1 with TRBJ1-2; 7 nucleotides match TRBD1. The ends lost 7 bases at V and 7 bases at J; junction bases unmatched: 6. The CDR3 has 11 residues. Looked up from germline, CDR1 is SQVTM and CDR2 is ANQGSEA. The CDR3 reads CSAETGSGYTF. In DNA form, the CDR3 reads TGCAGCGCGGAGACAGGGTCTGGCTACACCTTC. Filled out from reference TRBV29-1 and TRBJ1-2, the complete variable domain reads SAVISQKPSRDICQRGTSLTIQCQVDSQVTMMFWYRQQPGQSLTLIATANQGSEATYESGFVIDKFPISRPNLTFSTLTVSNMSPEDSSIYLCSAETGSGYTFGSGTRLTVV.